This section outlines one TCR beta chain sequence together with its context. The antigen is not known. The entry originates in a study of cytomegalovirus exposure and HLA in healthy donors. Vbeta (60) and Jbeta (13) primers were used in the PCR. Original methodology: Among the unique TCR beta chains that a later analysis counted, about 86 million in all, 9.5 million to 11 million were shared. Method: immunoSEQ multiplex PCR; TCRdb's copy keeps in-frame clones and lacks some. The V and J calls and clone size were taken over from that table, and D and trimming were inferred from the DNA. The repertoire holds about 130,000 clones, with roughly 70% as singletons. The CDR3 is made up of 13 amino acids. Per germline, CDR1 LGHNA and CDR2 YSLEER. The germline V and J ends were trimmed by 2 bases and 8 bases, with 10 bases remaining between them. Study-level points and caveats: It was reportedly the case that the classifier diagnosed cytomegalovirus status with high specificity and sensitivity. A reported reduction in N-insertions relative to the approximately 600-donor mean was seen in an Asian-associated ancestry cluster in a later analysis.

This sequence was found in a man between 18 and 29 years old in good health and CMV-seropositive. The chain is built from TRBV4-3 and TRBJ2-1, with D perhaps TRBD1 (6 bases). Sequencing was performed on PBMCs. The CDR3 coding sequence is TGCGCCAGCAGCCAACTTCAGGGGTATGAGCAGTTCTTC. Its translation: CASSQLQGYEQFF.